A single sample is the source of the 2 T cell receptor beta chains below, sequenced in a study of blood T cell repertoires in COVID-19. Sequencing was performed with immunoSEQ multiplex PCR; in TCRdb, only in-frame clones are kept and a portion is missing. The sample yields fewer than 200,000 clones, around 82% seen once. The sample was peripheral blood. The source is a woman at least 80 years old with acute or convalescent COVID-19.

The chain recombines TRBV7-6 with TRBJ2-1; 8 positions agree with TRBD2. The CDR3 extends over 15 amino acids. Germline V gives CDR1 SGHVS, CDR2 FNYEAQ. V gave up 0 bases and J gave up 8 bases; unmatched junction bases: 6. The DNA for the CDR3 is TGTGCCAGCAGCTTAGCAGGGCGGGAGGCGGATGAGCAGTTCTTC. Translation: CASSLAGREADEQFF.

The rearrangement links TRBV7-2 to TRBJ2-7; TRBD1 matches at 7 bases. V was clipped by 5 bases and J by 6 bases; unmatched bases: 13. Germline V gene data show CDR1 as SGHTA and CDR2 as FQGNSA. CDR3 length: 15 residues. CDR3 protein: CASSPPGQILFEQYF. DNA for the CDR3: TGTGCCAGCAGCCCTCCGGGACAGATCCTCTTCGAGCAGTACTTC.